This TCR beta chain was documented in a study of T cells in Graves' hyperthyroidism and ophthalmopathy. The germline V and J ends were trimmed by 3 bases and 3 bases, with 8 bases remaining between them. Germline-derived CDR1 and CDR2 are KGHSH and LQKENI. The CDR3 length is 13 residues. RNA transcripts provided the source from which TCR beta CDR3 regions were amplified. Initially, a first-round RT-PCR of the TCR CDR3 employed the HTBI primer set. TCRdb re-called the multiplex PCR reads through MiXCR, storing one row per CDR3 protein. The repertoire holds approximately 610,000 distinct CDR3 sequences, with 16% as singletons. Patients aged 18 to 65 with hyperthyroidism were newly diagnosed, with duration under 2 months. This clonotype has a handful of counts.

The gene calls are TRBV18 and TRBJ1-1, with unresolved D. Sample: blood. This TCR was recovered from a woman aged 18-35 years with Graves' hyperthyroidism. CDR3 sequence reads: CASSPVRDTEAFF. In DNA form, the CDR3 reads TGTGCCAGCTCACCCGTGCGGGACACTGAAGCTTTCTTT.